Listed here are 8 T cell receptor beta chains from one sample, sequenced in a study of CD8+CD57+ T cells in acquired aplastic anemia. The study profiled TCR beta VDJ and CDR3 using genomic DNA as template. TCRdb re-called the reads through MiXCR, storing one row per CDR3 protein. The sample shows 160,000 or so distinct CDR3 sequences, more than 45% of them seen only once. By flow cytometry, patients selected for sequencing had shown an expansion of CD8+CD57+ cells. The sequencing input was sorted CD4+, CD8+, or CD8+CD57+ T cells (not recorded which) from PBMCs. The source is a human donor with aplastic anemia.

The genes are TRBV2 and TRBJ1-5, with D perhaps matching TRBD1 (6 bases). V was pared by 2 bases and J by 4 bases, with 9 bases between. The CDR3 is 14 amino acids. In germline, CDR1 is SNHLY, CDR2 FYNNEI. CDR3 in amino acids: CASSERQVNQPQHF. For the CDR3, the DNA is TGTGCCAGCAGTGAAAGACAGGTTAATCAGCCCCAGCATTTT.

The chain employs TRBV29-1 and TRBJ1-5; tentatively, D is TRBD1 (5 bases). V dropped 4 bases and J dropped 1 base, with 8 bases sitting between them. CDR1 is SQVTM and CDR2 is ANQGSEA in the germline V gene. This CDR3 contains 13 residues. CDR3 nucleotides: TGCAGCGTTGCCCGGGACAGCAATCAGCCCCAGCATTTT. Translated: CSVARDSNQPQHF. Full variable domain (missing parts from reference TRBV29-1 and TRBJ1-5): SAVISQKPSRDICQRGTSLTIQCQVDSQVTMMFWYRQQPGQSLTLIATANQGSEATYESGFVIDKFPISRPNLTFSTLTVSNMSPEDSSIYLCSVARDSNQPQHFGDGTRLSIL.

On this clonotype: The CDR3 ends on some other residue instead of the conserved phenylalanine or tryptophan, so this is likely a read error. J is TRBJ1-5 and V is TRBV2; D is uncertain. V dropped 11 bases and J dropped 9 bases, with 20 bases sitting between them. This CDR3 is 13 amino acids long. The germline gives CDR1 SNHLY, CDR2 FYNNEI. The CDR3 DNA reads TGTGCCGGCAACGTAGGTCCCGGGAGGCCCCAGCATTGT. Residues: CAGNVGPGRPQHC.

This clonotype was recorded many times. The J gene is TRBJ2-7, the V gene TRBV3-1, with D uncertain. The CDR3 sequence is 15 residues long. Germline values: CDR1 LGHDT, CDR2 YNNKEL (reference sequence). The germline V and J ends were trimmed by 1 base and 2 bases, with 12 bases remaining between them. DNA for the CDR3: TGTGCCAGCAGCCAAGTTACACGGAGCCCCTACGAGCAGTACTTC. It yields the protein CASSQVTRSPYEQYF.

The rearrangement links TRBV2 to TRBJ1-5; the D is unclear. CDR3 size: 14 residues. Germline CDR1 reads SNHLY; CDR2 reads FYNNEI. Deletions cut 6 bases from V and 1 base from J, with 10 bases between. CDR3 sequence (DNA): TGTGCCAGCAGCCCCAATGACAGCAATCAGCCCCAGCATTTT. Protein: CASSPNDSNQPQHF. Using reference TRBV2 and TRBJ1-5 for the parts outside the CDR3, the full variable domain is EPEVTQTPSHQVTQMGQEVILRCVPISNHLYFYWYRQILGQKVEFLVSFYNNEISEKSEIFDDQFSVERPDGSNFTLKIRSTKLEDSAMYFCASSPNDSNQPQHFGDGTRLSIL.

V is TRBV2 and J is TRBJ1-1; possible D gene TRBD1, 5 bases. The CDR3 has 13 residues. Germline CDR1 is SNHLY and CDR2 is FYNNEI. Trimming pared 2 bases from V and 6 bases from J, leaving 10 bases between. CDR3 residues: CASSELGGAEAFF. The CDR3 region has the DNA TGTGCCAGCAGTGAATTGGGGGGGGCTGAAGCTTTCTTT.

Only one count was recorded for this clonotype. The chain has TRBV12-3 or TRBV12-4 and TRBJ2-5; weak D call: TRBD2 (5 bases). The germline V and J ends were trimmed by 6 bases and 5 bases, with 13 bases remaining between them. CDR3 length: 13 residues. DNA of the CDR3: TGTGCCAGCAGAGCGGAGTTACAGGAGACCCAGTACTTC. Its translation: CASRAELQETQYF.

This clonotype was observed many times. The rearrangement links TRBV2 to TRBJ1-5, with D hard to call. The V end lost 4 bases, the J end lost 0 bases, and 10 bases lay between the germline ends. This CDR3 comprises 15 residues. The germline V gene encodes CDR1 SNHLY and CDR2 FYNNEI. DNA for the CDR3: TGTGCCAGCAGTGGGGCACGACATAGCAATCAGCCCCAGCATTTT. It specifies CASSGARHSNQPQHF.